The clone carrying this T cell receptor beta chain was observed a few times. The antigen is unknown. The sample comes from a study of response to subunit inactivated influenza vaccine. Study results and limitations: With each seasonal influenza vaccination, the authors suggested, few new T cells are recruited.

TCRdb fed the RT-PCR reads into MiXCR, producing one record per CDR3 protein. Of more than 600,000 distinct CDR3 sequences in the sample, roughly 18% were seen once. V was shortened by 6 bases and J by 10 bases, with 10 bases between the two germline ends. This CDR3 region has 12 residues. Germline V gene lookup returns CDR1 MNHEY and CDR2 SVGEGT. Sequenced material: PBMCs from blood, taken more than 4 days after vaccination. V and J are TRBV6-2 or TRBV6-3 and TRBJ1-6, with D unresolved. This receptor was obtained from a man in his fifties or sixties who received an inactivated influenza vaccine. DNA of the CDR3: TGTGCCAGCAGACAAACCGCCTCACCCCTCCACTTT. Protein: CASRQTASPLHF.